These 25 T cell receptor beta chains were sequenced from one sample in a study of blood T cell repertoires in COVID-19. Assay: immunoSEQ multiplex PCR; the TCRdb copy retains only in-frame clones and omits some. The profile shows some 300,000 clones, around 90% of them singletons. The specimen sequenced was PBMCs or T cells enriched from blood (not recorded which). The receptors shown here come from a woman aged 30 to 39 who had recovered from COVID-19.

The chain links TRBV3-1 (or the pseudogene TRBV3-2) to TRBJ1-5; unclear D gene. This CDR3 spans 14 amino acids. Trimming removed 2 bases from V and 0 bases from J, with 5 bases in between. The germline CDR1 and CDR2 sequences are LGHDT and YNNKEL (reference sequence). CDR3 DNA: TGTGCCAGCAGCCAAATTCATAGCAATCAGCCCCAGCATTTT. Protein sequence: CASSQIHSNQPQHF.

The rearrangement links TRBV5-1 to TRBJ1-1; D is undetermined. V gave up 2 bases and J gave up 2 bases, with 10 bases separating them. Germline V gene sequence: CDR1 SGHRS, CDR2 YFSETQ. The CDR3 totals 14 residues. The DNA for the CDR3 is TGCGCCAGCAGCTTTGCAGAATTTAACACTGAAGCTTTCTTT. This translates into CASSFAEFNTEAFF.

The rearrangement links TRBV9 to TRBJ1-1; 7 nucleotides match TRBD1. V shed 3 bases and J 10 bases; nucleotides not matched to a gene: 9. Germline CDR1 SGDLS, CDR2 YYNGEE. The CDR3 length is 13 residues. CDR3 in DNA: TGTGCCAGCAGCGACGGGACAGCAGGAGGAGCTTTCTTT. Amino acid sequence: CASSDGTAGGAFF.

In this sample, this clone turned up once. The chain couples TRBV7-9 to TRBJ2-1, with D tentatively TRBD1 (6 bases). Germline CDR1 and CDR2: SEHNR and FQNEAQ (reference sequence). The CDR3 contains 19 residues. V dropped 5 bases and J dropped 0 bases, with 23 bases sitting between them. The CDR3 sequence: CASSTGTPGKSPSYNEQFF. CDR3 DNA sequence: TGTGCCAGCAGCACCGGGACACCGGGAAAATCGCCCTCCTACAATGAGCAGTTCTTC.

CDR3 DNA sequence: TGTGCCAGCTCACTGACAGGGGGTGGAAACATTCAGTACTTC. This codes for CASSLTGGGNIQYF. J is TRBJ2-4 and V is TRBV18; 9 bases line up with TRBD1. This CDR3 comprises 14 residues. Trimming removed 4 bases from V and 6 bases from J; junction bases left unmatched: 4. Germline V gives CDR1 KGHSH, CDR2 LQKENI.

The V call is TRBV12-2, the J call TRBJ2-1; the D segment call TRBD1 is taken from the table without a DNA check. TRBV12-2 is a pseudogene locus. There are 15 residues in the CDR3. The CDR3 DNA sequence: TGTGCAAGTCGCCAGGGGCTAGAGGCCTACAATGAGCAGTTCTTC. Translating gives CASRQGLEAYNEQFF.

The chain is built from TRBV7-9 and TRBJ2-5; D unresolved. Trimming took off 5 bases at V and 1 base at J, with 5 bases between the two ends. Germline V gene sequence: CDR1 SEHNR, CDR2 FQNEAQ (reference sequence). This CDR3 is 12 amino acids long. The CDR3 here is CASSRAQETQYF. CDR3 in DNA: TGTGCCAGCAGCCGAGCCCAAGAGACCCAGTACTTC.

V usage is TRBV5-4 and J usage is TRBJ2-7, with 7 bases fitting TRBD2. Germline trimming cut 4 bases from V and 1 base from J; bases unmatched to any gene: 8. CDR3 length: 15 residues. CDR1 SGHNT and CDR2 YYREEE come from the germline V gene (reference sequence). CDR3: CASSQRRDYSYEQYF. CDR3 nucleotide sequence: TGTGCCAGCAGCCAAAGGCGGGACTATTCCTACGAGCAGTACTTC.

This chain joins TRBV6-1 and TRBJ2-7, with D possibly TRBD1 on 7 matching bases. The V gene lost 2 bases and the J gene lost 6 bases, with 11 bases spanning the gap. This CDR3 has 13 amino acids. The germline gives CDR1 MNHNS, CDR2 SASEGT. This chain's CDR3 is CASSERQGGEQYF. In DNA form, the CDR3 reads TGTGCCAGCAGTGAACGCCAGGGGGGCGAGCAGTACTTC.

The genes are TRBV7-9 and TRBJ1-6; 7 bases align to TRBD1. This CDR3 is 17 amino acids long. Germline V gives CDR1 SEHNR, CDR2 FQNEAQ (reference sequence). J gave up 1 base and V 5 bases, and 8 bases lay outside the gene matches. CDR3 sequence reads: CASSRGDRVSYNSPLHF. As DNA, the CDR3 is TGTGCCAGCAGCCGGGGAGACAGGGTTTCCTATAATTCACCCCTCCACTTT.

V and J are TRBV6-5 and TRBJ1-1; no clear D gene. The CDR3 length is 14 residues. V was cut by 5 bases and J by 1 base, with 11 bases left in between. Per germline, CDR1 MNHEY and CDR2 SVGAGI. CDR3 in amino acids: CASSRQVGNTEAFF. The CDR3, as DNA: TGTGCCAGCAGTCGTCAGGTCGGGAACACTGAAGCTTTCTTT.

V gene TRBV27 combines with J gene TRBJ2-7, with D possibly being TRBD1 (5 bases). This CDR3 has 14 residues. CDR1 is MNHEY and CDR2 is SMNVEV in the germline V gene (reference sequence). V dropped 3 bases and J dropped 3 bases, with 12 bases sitting between them. The CDR3 region has the DNA TGTGCCAGCAGTTTTGTGTGGGGCCGCTACGAGCAGTACTTC. Its translation is CASSFVWGRYEQYF.

This chain uses TRBV6-5 with TRBJ2-1; 8 nucleotides agree with TRBD2. Looked up from germline, CDR1 is MNHEY and CDR2 is SVGAGI. The CDR3 covers 16 residues. V was pared by 0 bases and J by 7 bases, with 8 bases of the junction left unmatched. The CDR3, as DNA: TGTGCCAGCAGTTACTCAATAGCGGGATGGGGGAATGAGCAGTTCTTC. Its protein is CASSYSIAGWGNEQFF.

The DNA for the CDR3 is TGTGCCAGCAGCTTAAGAGGGGGATCCTATGGCTACACCTTC. Its protein product is CASSLRGGSYGYTF. The chain joins TRBV7-9 to TRBJ1-2, with a weak D call TRBD1 (6 bases). V lost 2 bases and J 4 bases, leaving 11 bases between the germline ends. There are 14 residues in the CDR3. Germline CDR1 SEHNR, CDR2 FQNEAQ (reference sequence).

This rearrangement joins TRBV5-5 to TRBJ2-2, with D perhaps matching TRBD1 (6 bases). Deletions cut 3 bases from V and 6 bases from J, with 12 bases between. This CDR3 contains 14 residues. Per the germline V gene, CDR1 is SGHKS and CDR2 is YYEKEE (reference sequence). Here the CDR3 reads CASSSVRGSGELFF. Here the CDR3 DNA reads TGTGCCAGCAGCTCCGTAAGGGGGTCCGGGGAGCTGTTTTTT.

The chain combines TRBV27 with TRBJ2-1; D might be TRBD2 (5 bases). Trimming cost V 3 bases and J 14 bases, with 14 bases left between them. The CDR3 consists of 12 residues. Germline V gives CDR1 MNHEY, CDR2 SMNVEV (reference sequence). The CDR3, as DNA: TGTGCCAGCAGTTTTTGGGGAGAGGGTGAGTTCTTC. It yields the protein CASSFWGEGEFF.

The chain carries TRBV2 and TRBJ1-2, with D perhaps matching TRBD1 (6 bases). CDR1 is SNHLY and CDR2 is FYNNEI in the germline V gene. This CDR3 has 13 amino acids. V lost 10 bases, J lost 6 bases, and 18 bases lay in between. CDR3: CATPLTGRDGYTF. Written as DNA, the CDR3 is TGTGCCACCCCCCTGACAGGCCGGGATGGCTACACCTTC.

This chain joins TRBV10-3 and TRBJ2-5, with 9 bases aligning to TRBD2. The germline V gene has CDR1 ENHRY and CDR2 SYGVKD. This CDR3 is 16 amino acids long. V shed 6 bases and J 2 bases; nucleotides not matched to a gene: 10. The CDR3 DNA is TGTGCCATCAGCGGATTCGCTAGCGGGACACAAGAGACCCAGTACTTC. Its protein product is CAISGFASGTQETQYF.

V and J are TRBV6-1 and TRBJ2-3; TRBD1 matches 7 bases. The length of the CDR3 is 14 residues. Germline CDR1 reads MNHNS; CDR2 reads SASEGT. J lost 2 bases, V lost 3 bases, and 2 bases had no gene match. The DNA for the CDR3 is TGTGCCAGCAGTGAGGGGACAGCCACAGATACGCAGTATTTT. It is translated as CASSEGTATDTQYF.

This clone was seen a single time. This rearrangement joins TRBV27 to TRBJ2-7; 9 nucleotides align to TRBD2. Germline trimming cut 6 bases from V and 2 bases from J; bases unmatched to any gene: 5. The CDR3 loop spans 14 amino acids. The germline V gene encodes CDR1 MNHEY and CDR2 SMNVEV (reference sequence). CDR3 region: CASRGERGAYEQYF. CDR3 nucleotides: TGTGCCAGCAGAGGGGAGCGGGGGGCCTACGAGCAGTACTTC.

The chain carries TRBV5-4 and TRBJ2-3; TRBD2 agrees at 10 bases. V was clipped by 4 bases and J by 2 bases; unmatched bases: 7. The germline CDR1 and CDR2 sequences are SGHNT and YYREEE (reference sequence). This CDR3 spans 16 amino acids. DNA for the CDR3: TGTGCCAGCAGCCCCGAGCGGGAGGGTCCCACAGATACGCAGTATTTT. It is translated as CASSPEREGPTDTQYF.

This clone came up once. The chain is built from TRBV28 and TRBJ2-4, with D possibly matching TRBD1 (5 bases). Germline V gene sequence: CDR1 MDHEN, CDR2 SYDVKM. Trimming took 3 bases from V and 0 from J, leaving 9 bases between them. The CDR3 covers 15 residues. In DNA form, the CDR3 reads TGTGCCAGCAGTTTCTCAGGGTTAGCCAAAAACATTCAGTACTTC. This sequence encodes CASSFSGLAKNIQYF.

The rearrangement links TRBV5-8 to TRBJ1-6; 8 bases agree with TRBD1. V shed 4 bases and J 6 bases; nucleotides not matched to a gene: 12. This CDR3 spans 17 amino acids. CDR1 SGHTS and CDR2 YDEGEE come from the germline V gene. This chain's CDR3 is CASSPTHRDRFNSPLHF. CDR3 nucleotides: TGTGCCAGCAGCCCAACACACCGGGACAGGTTTAATTCACCCCTCCACTTT.

The chain links TRBV9 to TRBJ1-4; D is ambiguous. Trimming cost V 6 bases and J 8 bases, with 14 bases left between them. Germline V lookup: CDR1 SGDLS, CDR2 YYNGEE. This CDR3 has 13 residues. CDR3 residues: CASTPGGEEKLFF. In DNA, the CDR3 is TGTGCCAGCACCCCCGGCGGGGAAGAAAAACTGTTTTTT.

The genes are TRBV5-1 and TRBJ2-7; 8 bases align to TRBD2. V shed 0 bases, J shed 3 bases, and the junction held 11 bases outside the gene matches. The CDR3 length is 17 residues. CDR1 and CDR2 from the germline V gene are SGHRS and YFSETQ. CDR3 coding DNA: TGCGCCAGCAGCTTGGCCCCGACCGCTAGCGGGCTCTACGAGCAGTACTTC. Encoded protein: CASSLAPTASGLYEQYF.